This passage covers 30 T cell receptor beta chains from one sample sequenced in a study of sequential checkpoint blockade in melanoma. Using immunoSEQ multiplex PCR, the repertoire was profiled, and TCRdb retains in-frame clones only, with some absent. The sample gives 8,500 to 10,000 clones, 71% of which show up once; 24% is in the top ten. Stated treatment: randomized to nivolumab then ipilimumab (arm A) or the reverse (arm B). Specimen: CD8+ T cells sorted from blood (inferred from file names), collected from a patient given nivolumab and ipilimumab in sequence. The receptors here all came from a human donor with melanoma.

The V gene is TRBV5-1, the J gene TRBJ1-1, with a weak D call TRBD1 (5 bases). This CDR3 contains 13 residues. Trimming removed 4 bases from V and 5 bases from J, with 12 bases in between. Germline CDR1 is SGHRS and CDR2 is YFSETQ. The CDR3 bases are TGCGCCAGCAGCCCTGGCGGGGGAACTGAAGCTTTCTTT. It specifies CASSPGGGTEAFF.

This sequence joins TRBV10-3 and TRBJ2-5; TRBD1 agrees at 11 bases. Germline-derived CDR1 and CDR2 are ENHRY and SYGVKD. V dropped 0 bases and J dropped 3; count of bases not matched to a gene: 6. CDR3 length: 17 residues. The CDR3 DNA reads as TGTGCCATCAGTGAGTCCGAGGTGGGACAGGGGGAAGAGACCCAGTACTTC. Translation: CAISESEVGQGEETQYF.

The CDR3 loop reads CASSLGQGYEQYF. The CDR3 coding sequence is TGCGCCAGCAGCCTAGGACAGGGCTACGAGCAGTACTTC. The gene calls are TRBV4-3 and TRBJ2-7; 8 bases are shared with TRBD1. CDR3 length: 13 amino acids. Germline assignment: CDR1 LGHNA and CDR2 YSLEER. J lost 3 bases, V lost 4 bases, and 2 bases had no gene match.

CDR3 region: CASSPVGTSANYGYTF. CDR3 bases: TGTGCCAGCAGCCCCGTGGGGACATCCGCTAACTATGGCTACACCTTC. J is TRBJ1-2 and V is TRBV5-5; D is possibly TRBD1 (6 bases). The CDR3 runs 16 residues. V lost 4 bases and J 0 bases, leaving 16 bases between the germline ends. Per germline, CDR1 SGHKS and CDR2 YYEKEE (reference sequence).

The chain recombines TRBV6-5 with TRBJ2-7; 8 bases are a match to TRBD2. With V trimmed by 2 bases and J by 3 bases, 3 bases remained unmatched. The CDR3 runs to 14 residues. CDR1 MNHEY and CDR2 SVGAGI come from the germline V gene. This chain's CDR3 is CASSYGLAGYEQYF. The DNA of the CDR3 is TGTGCCAGCAGTTACGGGCTAGCGGGCTACGAGCAGTACTTC.

The rearrangement links TRBV7-6 to TRBJ1-6; a weak D match, TRBD1 (5 bases). Per germline, CDR1 SGHVS and CDR2 FNYEAQ. Trimming stripped 5 bases from V and 2 bases from J, with 7 bases between. CDR3 length: 14 residues. The CDR3 nucleotides are TGTGCCAGCAGCCCGGACACCTATAATTCACCCCTCCACTTT. Translated, it gives CASSPDTYNSPLHF.

The genes are TRBV6-6 and TRBJ2-7, with 10 bases that match TRBD2. The J segment lost 6 bases and the V segment lost 2 bases, leaving 7 bases of the junction unmatched. The CDR3 is made up of 15 amino acids. Germline V gene data show CDR1 as MNHNY and CDR2 as SVGAGI (reference sequence). Written as DNA, the CDR3 is TGTGCCAGCAGTTACGCCCTAGCGGGAGTTTTCGAGCAGTACTTC. This gives the protein CASSYALAGVFEQYF.

The rearrangement uses TRBV4-3 and TRBJ1-4; D gene ambiguous. Germline CDR1 reads LGHNA; CDR2 reads YSLEER. The length of the CDR3 is 16 residues. V lost 0 bases to trimming and J lost 0 bases, with 8 bases between them. DNA for the CDR3: TGCGCCAGCAGCCAAGAGTATCCGGCAACTAATGAAAAACTGTTTTTT. As protein: CASSQEYPATNEKLFF.

V is TRBV2 and J is TRBJ1-5; D gene uncertain. CDR1 SNHLY and CDR2 FYNNEI come from the germline V gene. The germline V and J ends were trimmed by 1 base and 6 bases, with 16 bases remaining between them. The CDR3 has 16 residues. CDR3 amino acids: CASSEGVGASTQPQHF. CDR3 nucleotides: TGTGCCAGCAGTGAAGGAGTAGGAGCCTCCACTCAGCCCCAGCATTTT.

This clone was recorded a few times. The chain is built from TRBV27 and TRBJ2-1; TRBD2 aligns across 7 bases. This CDR3 is 16 amino acids long. The trim removed 6 bases at V and 5 bases at J, leaving 13 bases unmatched. Looked up from germline, CDR1 is MNHEY and CDR2 is SMNVEV (reference sequence). This CDR3 reads CASSPISWGGDNEQFF. CDR3 nucleotides: TGTGCCAGCAGCCCTATCTCCTGGGGGGGGGACAATGAGCAGTTCTTC.

The rearrangement uses TRBV6-4 and TRBJ2-2; tentatively, D is TRBD2 (5 bases). Looked up from germline, CDR1 is MRHNA and CDR2 is SNTAGT. The length of the CDR3 is 14 residues. The ends were cut back, 4 bases at V and 3 bases at J, with 9 bases in the middle. The CDR3 sequence is CASSAAGDTGELFF. The CDR3 bases are TGTGCCAGCAGTGCGGCGGGCGACACCGGGGAGCTGTTTTTT.

The chain employs TRBV29-1 and TRBJ1-4; TRBD1 aligns across 8 bases. Germline CDR1 SQVTM, CDR2 ANQGSEA. The trim removed 1 base at V and 7 bases at J, leaving 8 bases unmatched. The CDR3 has 15 residues. This CDR3 reads CSVEGTQGAGEKLFF. CDR3 DNA: TGCAGCGTTGAAGGAACCCAGGGGGCAGGTGAAAAACTGTTTTTT.

This chain's CDR3 is CASSEGVGGAETQYF. The CDR3 coding sequence is TGTGCCAGCAGTGAAGGGGTAGGGGGCGCAGAGACCCAGTACTTC. The chain employs TRBV6-1 and TRBJ2-5; 7 bases are a match to TRBD1. Per the germline V gene, CDR1 is MNHNS and CDR2 is SASEGT. The CDR3 totals 15 residues. The V segment lost 1 base and the J segment 4 bases; nucleotides outside the gene matches: 6.

Concerning this clone: The junction departs from germline at one end; a sequencing error may be responsible. The chain joins TRBV19 to TRBJ1-6; D gene unclear. Germline V gene data show CDR1 as LNHDA and CDR2 as SQIVND (reference sequence). There are 15 residues in the CDR3. In nucleotides, the CDR3 is TGTGCCAGTAGCCCGGGAGCGGCGGGTAATTCACCCCCCCACTTT. This translates into CASSPGAAGNSPPHF.

A few counts support this clone. V and J are TRBV4-3 and TRBJ1-5, with TRBD1 matching 9 bases. With V trimmed by 1 base and J by 3 bases, 4 bases remained unmatched. The length of the CDR3 is 16 residues. CDR1 is LGHNA, CDR2 YSLEER, per germline. In DNA, the CDR3 is TGCGCCAGCAGCCAAGGGACAGGGGCAACCAATCAGCCCCAGCATTTT. The encoded protein is CASSQGTGATNQPQHF.

This clone was counted a single time. V and J are TRBV6-1 and TRBJ2-7; 12 bases are shared with TRBD1. Germline trimming cut 6 bases from V and 3 bases from J; bases unmatched to any gene: 6. The germline gives CDR1 MNHNS, CDR2 SASEGT. The CDR3 is made up of 15 amino acids. DNA for the CDR3: TGTGCCAGCAGCGCCGGGACAGGGGGCAGCTACGAGCAGTACTTC. Protein: CASSAGTGGSYEQYF.

The chain uses TRBV27 and TRBJ2-1, with D maybe TRBD2 (5 bases). Germline CDR1 and CDR2: MNHEY and SMNVEV (reference sequence). V shed 4 bases and J shed 0 bases, with 13 bases lying between them. This CDR3 is built from 16 residues. The CDR3 protein is CASSSLSGYSYNEQFF. The DNA of the CDR3 is TGTGCCAGCAGTTCCTTATCGGGGTACTCCTACAATGAGCAGTTCTTC.

This sequence joins TRBV18 and TRBJ2-5, with TRBD2 matching 12 bases. CDR3 length: 17 residues. Unmatched junction bases numbered 8, after V lost 2 bases and J lost 4 bases. CDR1 and CDR2 from the germline V gene are KGHSH and LQKENI. The CDR3 loop reads CASSPKTSGRRVETQYF. CDR3 DNA sequence: TGTGCCAGCTCACCAAAGACTAGCGGGAGACGAGTAGAGACCCAGTACTTC. Full variable domain (outside the CDR3, taken from reference TRBV18 and TRBJ2-5): NAGVMQNPRHLVRRRGQEARLRCSPMKGHSHVYWYRQLPEEGLKFMVYLQKENIIDESGMPKERFSAEFPKEGPSILRIQQVVRGDSAAYFCASSPKTSGRRVETQYFGPGTRLLVL.

This chain uses TRBV4-3 with TRBJ2-2, with 9 bases lining up with TRBD2. Per germline, CDR1 LGHNA and CDR2 YSLEER. Unmatched junction bases numbered 4, after V lost 1 base and J lost 1 base. This CDR3 is 17 amino acids long. The CDR3: CASSQGLADWNTGELFF. The CDR3 DNA sequence: TGCGCCAGCAGCCAAGGACTAGCGGACTGGAACACCGGGGAGCTGTTTTTT.

V usage is TRBV7-9 and J usage is TRBJ1-5, with 9 nucleotides matching TRBD1. Germline values: CDR1 SEHNR, CDR2 FQNEAQ (reference sequence). V gave up 6 bases and J gave up 2 bases; unmatched junction bases: 5. The length of the CDR3 is 15 residues. CDR3 sequence: CASSPDRGRNQPQHF. The CDR3 DNA follows: TGTGCCAGCAGTCCGGACAGGGGTCGCAATCAGCCCCAGCATTTT.

The chain carries TRBV9 and TRBJ2-3; 13 bases match TRBD2. The CDR3 runs to 16 residues. With 3 bases clipped from V and 5 bases from J, the junction kept 6 bases outside the gene matches. The germline V gene has CDR1 SGDLS and CDR2 YYNGEE. The CDR3 protein is CASSALAGGYGDTQYF. The DNA for the CDR3 is TGTGCCAGCAGCGCACTAGCGGGGGGGTACGGAGATACGCAGTATTTT. The variable domain in full, with the rest retrieved from reference TRBV9 and TRBJ2-3, is DSGVTQTPKHLITATGQRVTLRCSPRSGDLSVYWYQQSLDQGLQFLIQYYNGEERAKGNILERFSAQQFPDLHSELNLSSLELGDSALYFCASSALAGGYGDTQYFGPGTRLTVL.

A word on this clone: Since the CDR3 does not end with the conserved phenylalanine or tryptophan, this likely comes from a read error. The rearrangement uses TRBV6-5 and TRBJ1-1; maybe TRBD1 (5 bases). The V end lost 2 bases, the J end lost 6 bases, and 10 bases lay between the germline ends. The CDR3 is made up of 13 amino acids. Per the germline V gene, CDR1 is MNHEY and CDR2 is SVGAGI. Here the CDR3 DNA reads TGTGCCAGCAGTTACGGAGGGGACGCTGAAGCTTTCCTT. This encodes CASSYGGDAEAFL.

V is TRBV5-4 and J is TRBJ2-7; 9 bases fit TRBD1. CDR3 size: 16 residues. J was trimmed by 4 bases and V by 0 bases; bases with no gene match: 8. Germline V gene lookup returns CDR1 SGHNT and CDR2 YYREEE (reference sequence). CDR3 bases: TGTGCCAGCAGCTTGGAAGGCGGACAGGGGCCGTACGAGCAGTACTTC. Amino acid sequence: CASSLEGGQGPYEQYF.

This chain joins TRBV5-1 and TRBJ2-7; TRBD2 agrees at 12 bases. The V segment lost 6 bases and the J segment 6 bases; nucleotides outside the gene matches: 4. Germline CDR1 reads SGHRS; CDR2 reads YFSETQ. This CDR3 is built from 13 residues. CDR3 sequence: CASTSGGAGEQYF. The DNA for the CDR3 is TGCGCCAGCACTAGCGGGGGGGCCGGCGAGCAGTACTTC.

The J gene is TRBJ1-4, the V gene TRBV7-9, with 7 bases matching TRBD1. Germline V CDR1 and CDR2: SEHNR, FQNEAQ (reference sequence). The CDR3 spans 17 residues. Trimming at V came to 1 base and at J to 4 bases, leaving 9 bases not matched to a gene. The CDR3 DNA sequence: TGTGCCAGCAGCTTAGTGGCAGGGGGAGAGGGTAATGAAAAACTGTTTTTT. Its translation: CASSLVAGGEGNEKLFF. The full variable domain, its missing parts supplied by reference TRBV7-9 and TRBJ1-4, is DTGVSQNPRHKITKRGQNVTFRCDPISEHNRLYWYRQTLGQGPEFLTYFQNEAQLEKSRLLSDRFSAERPKGSFSTLEIQRTEQGDSAMYLCASSLVAGGEGNEKLFFGSGTQLSVL.

The V call is TRBV7-8, the J call TRBJ1-3; no clear D. V gave up 5 bases and J gave up 0 bases, with 8 bases separating them. The V gene's germline CDR1 is SGHVS and CDR2 FQNEAQ. This CDR3 is 14 amino acids long. CDR3 sequence: CASSDPGSGNTIYF. The CDR3 DNA follows: TGTGCCAGCAGCGATCCGGGCTCTGGAAACACCATATATTTT.

V and J are TRBV6-5 and TRBJ2-3, with D perhaps matching TRBD1 (6 bases). CDR1 is MNHEY, CDR2 SVGAGI, per germline. The CDR3 sequence is 14 residues long. Deletions cut 7 bases from V and 3 bases from J, with 14 bases between. The CDR3 nucleotides are TGTGCCAGCACAGGGGAAGGTTGGACAGATACGCAGTATTTT. Its translation: CASTGEGWTDTQYF.

This clone was seen a few times. The rearrangement joins TRBV6-5 to TRBJ1-2; the match to TRBD1 covers 7 bases. The CDR3 runs 14 residues. Germline V gives CDR1 MNHEY, CDR2 SVGAGI. The V segment lost 2 bases and the J segment 4 bases; nucleotides outside the gene matches: 4. The CDR3 spells CASSYQGTAYGYTF. The CDR3 DNA reads as TGTGCCAGCAGTTACCAAGGGACAGCCTATGGCTACACCTTC.

J is TRBJ2-1 and V is TRBV4-3; a weak D match, TRBD2 (7 bases). The CDR3 runs 16 residues. Germline loops: CDR1 LGHNA, CDR2 YSLEER. V lost 2 bases to trimming and J lost 4 bases, with 15 bases between them. The CDR3 DNA reads as TGCGCCAGCAGCCAACGGGGGCTAGCGGAGTACAATGAGCAGTTCTTC. This codes for CASSQRGLAEYNEQFF.

The CDR3 bases are TGTGCCAGTAGTTCTCTAGCGGGGGATGAGCAGTTCTTC. Its protein product is CASSSLAGDEQFF. This chain connects TRBV19 to TRBJ2-1; TRBD2 aligns across 10 bases. This CDR3 is 13 amino acids long. Germline assignment: CDR1 LNHDA and CDR2 SQIVND (reference sequence). The J segment lost 8 bases and the V segment lost 5 bases, leaving 3 bases of the junction unmatched.